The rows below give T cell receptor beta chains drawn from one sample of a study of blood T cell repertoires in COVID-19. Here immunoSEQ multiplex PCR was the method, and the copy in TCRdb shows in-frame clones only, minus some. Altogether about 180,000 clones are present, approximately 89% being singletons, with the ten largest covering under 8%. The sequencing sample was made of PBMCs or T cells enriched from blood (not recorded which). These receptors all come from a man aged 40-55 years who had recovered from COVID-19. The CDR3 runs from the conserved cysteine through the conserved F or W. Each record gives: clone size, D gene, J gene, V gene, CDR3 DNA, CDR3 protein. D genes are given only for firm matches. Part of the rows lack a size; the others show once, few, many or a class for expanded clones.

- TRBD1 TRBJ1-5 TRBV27 TGTGCCAGCAGTACGACAGGGGGGCTTCAGCCCCAGCATTTT CASSTTGGLQPQHF
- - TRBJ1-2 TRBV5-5 TGTGCCAGCAGGAATCGGACAGACGGAACCTATGGCTACACCTTC CASRNRTDGTYGYTF
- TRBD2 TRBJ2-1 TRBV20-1 TGCAGTGCTAGTACTGGACTAGATGTCAACAATGAGCAGTTCTTC CSASTGLDVNNEQFF
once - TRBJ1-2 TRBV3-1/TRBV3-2 TGTGCCAGCAGCCATGGTGCGGGGGGCGGTTATGGCTACACCTTC CASSHGAGGGYGYTF
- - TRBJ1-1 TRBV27 TGTGCCAGCAGTTTCGGGGGTCTATCCACTGAAGCTTTCTTT CASSFGGLSTEAFF
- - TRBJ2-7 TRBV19 TGTGCCAGTAGTATAGGAGGAGCCCCCCGGGACGAGCAGTACTTC CASSIGGAPRDEQYF
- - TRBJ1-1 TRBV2 TGTGCCAGCAGTTCGGCAGGGTGGAGCACTGAAGCTTTCTTT CASSSAGWSTEAFF
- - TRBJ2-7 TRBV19 TGTGCCAGTAGCCGCCGGCGGGGTAACTCCTACGAGCAGTACTTC CASSRRRGNSYEQYF
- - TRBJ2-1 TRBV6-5 TGTGCCAGCGGGACATCCACGAGAGGCAATGAGCAGTTCTTC CASGTSTRGNEQFF
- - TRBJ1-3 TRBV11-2 TGTGCCAGCAGCTTAGTGAGCAGGTTTCTTGGAAACACCATATATTTT CASSLVSRFLGNTIYF
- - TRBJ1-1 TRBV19 TGTGCCAGTAGTCAGAAGAAGACAAACACTGAAGCTTTCTTT CASSQKKTNTEAFF
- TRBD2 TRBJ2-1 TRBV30 TGTGCCTGGAGTGCGGGGGGGCCCTACAATGAGCAGTTCTTC CAWSAGGPYNEQFF
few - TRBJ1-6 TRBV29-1 TGCAGCGTTGCCTTCGAGGGGCAGGGGAATTCACCCCTCCACTTT CSVAFEGQGNSPLHF
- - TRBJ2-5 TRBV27 TGTGCCAGCAGTATAAGTCCCGCGGCGGAGACCCAGTACTTC CASSISPAAETQYF
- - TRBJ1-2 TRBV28 TGTGCCAGCAGTCCCGCCCACAGTGCTAACTATGGCTACACCTTC CASSPAHSANYGYTF
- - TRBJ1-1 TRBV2 TGTGCCAGCACCGCCAGGTGGAACACTGAAGCTTTCTTT CASTARWNTEAFF
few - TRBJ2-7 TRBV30 TGTGCCTGGAGCGGGGTCGTCCCCTACGAGCAGTACTTC CAWSGVVPYEQYF
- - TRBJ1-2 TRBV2 TGTGCCAGCAGTCTAAACGAAGGAGCTAACTATGGCTACACCTTC CASSLNEGANYGYTF
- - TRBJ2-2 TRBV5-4 TGTGCCAGCACCCCAATCGGGGGTACCACCGGGGAGCTGTTTTTT CASTPIGGTTGELFF
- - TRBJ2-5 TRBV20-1 TGCAGTGCTAGTAAGGCGGGGGCACAAGAGACCCAGTACTTC CSASKAGAQETQYF
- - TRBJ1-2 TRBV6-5 TGTGCCAGCAGAGGGGAAGGCTACACCTTC CASRGEGYTF
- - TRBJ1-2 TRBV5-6 TGTGCCAGCAGCTTGAGCGCCCGGGGCTATGGCTACACCTTC CASSLSARGYGYTF
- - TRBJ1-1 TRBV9 TGTGCCAGCAGCGTGGCAGGGTCGGACACTGAAGCTTTCTTT CASSVAGSDTEAFF
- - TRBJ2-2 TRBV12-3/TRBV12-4 TGTGCCAGCTTTGCAGGGGACACCGGGGAGCTGTTTTTT CASFAGDTGELFF
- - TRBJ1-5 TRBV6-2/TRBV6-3 TGTGCCAGCAGCCCAACGAGCACTCAGCCCCAGCATTTT CASSPTSTQPQHF
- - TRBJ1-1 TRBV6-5 TGTGCCAGCAGTACCCAAATCGGGGACACTGAAGCTTTCTTT CASSTQIGDTEAFF
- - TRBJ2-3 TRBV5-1 TGCGCCAGCGGTCTCAGGGTTGGGACAGATACGCAGTATTTT CASGLRVGTDTQYF
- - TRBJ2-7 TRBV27 TGTGCCAGCAGCGACCGAAGCGGAACCCACGAGCAGTACTTC CASSDRSGTHEQYF
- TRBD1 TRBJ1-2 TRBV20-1 TGCAGTGCTAGTTCCTACAGGGGGTCCTATGGCTACACCTTC CSASSYRGSYGYTF
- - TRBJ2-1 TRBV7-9 TGTGCCAGCAGCTTAGCGCGACTAGTGTACGATGAGCAGTTCTTC CASSLARLVYDEQFF
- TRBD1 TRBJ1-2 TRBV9 TGTGCCAGCAGCGTAGCTGAGGGACAGGGTGGTGGCTACACCTTC CASSVAEGQGGGYTF
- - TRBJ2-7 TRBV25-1 TGTGCCAGCAGTCCACAGCCACTCTCCTACGAGCAGTACTTC CASSPQPLSYEQYF
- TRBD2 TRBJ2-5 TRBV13 TGTGCCAGCAGCGCAGGACTAGCGGGTGGTGAGACCCAGTACTTC CASSAGLAGGETQYF
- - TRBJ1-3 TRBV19 TGTGCCAGTAGTACTGGGACACGCTCTGGAAACACCATATATTTT CASSTGTRSGNTIYF
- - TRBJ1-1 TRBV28 TGTTCCACCTCAAGGGCACCCCAGGGGACTGAAGCTTTCTTT CSTSRAPQGTEAFF
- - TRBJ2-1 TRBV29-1 TGCAGCGGGACAGTCGTTAATGAGCAGTTCTTC CSGTVVNEQFF
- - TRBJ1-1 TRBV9 TGTGCCAGCAGCGGACAAACAGGGACGGCTTTCTTT CASSGQTGTAFF